A single sample is the source of the 10 T cell receptor beta chains below, sequenced in a study of early T cells in non-severe SARS-CoV-2 infection (dated by TCRdb to the early 2020s). Library method: 5' RACE. Instrument on record: NextSeq 500. TCRdb reran the public reads through fastp at Q25 and MiXCR, keeping productive beta chains. Entries that share a CDR3 protein sequence are merged under the most common genes and DNA. The sample table lists some 28,000 distinct CDR3 sequences, roughly 6% of them with a count of one. The top ten constitute around 5% of the sample. The sample comprised whole blood. Receptor source: an adult who was a healthcare worker with PCR-confirmed SARS-CoV-2 infection or an uninfected control (not recorded which).

This clonotype appeared a few times. The CDR3 region has the DNA TGTGCCAGTACGCTAGCGGGATTCTACGAGCAGTACTTC. This encodes CASTLAGFYEQYF. The chain recombines TRBV12-3 or TRBV12-4 with TRBJ2-7; 9 bases agree with TRBD2. The CDR3 contains 13 residues. V was clipped by 9 bases and J by 3 bases; unmatched bases: 6.

This clonotype was detected ten times or more. The CDR3 DNA sequence: TGCGCCAGCAGCTTGACAGGGGGCGAAGCAGATACGCAGTATTTT. Translated, it gives CASSLTGGEADTQYF. The V call is TRBV5-1, the J call TRBJ2-3; TRBD1 aligns across 9 bases. Germline assignment: CDR1 SGHRS and CDR2 YFSETQ. CDR3 size: 15 residues. Trimming removed 1 base from V and 4 bases from J; junction bases left unmatched: 4.

This clonotype was detected only a few times. The genes are TRBV15 and TRBJ2-5; the D gene is possibly TRBD1 (5 bases). This CDR3 comprises 14 residues. The V and J ends lost 0 bases and 3 bases respectively, with 8 bases between them. From germline, CDR1 is LNHNV and CDR2 YYDKDF (reference sequence). CDR3 protein: CATSRDKGEETQYF. CDR3 DNA: TGTGCCACCAGCAGAGATAAAGGGGAAGAGACCCAGTACTTC. The entire variable domain, with the rest obtained from reference TRBV15 and TRBJ2-5, is as follows: DAMVIQNPRYQVTQFGKPVTLSCSQTLNHNVMYWYQQKSSQAPKLLFHYYDKDFNNEADTPDNFQSRRPNTSFCFLDIRSPGLGDTAMYLCATSRDKGEETQYFGPGTRLLVL.

The chain links TRBV7-2 to TRBJ2-6; unclear D gene. V was cut by 11 bases and J by 4 bases, with 18 bases left in between. The CDR3 runs to 15 residues. Germline CDR1 is SGHTA and CDR2 is FQGNSA. The CDR3 loop is CAGLPSYSGANVLTF. As DNA, the CDR3 is TGTGCCGGCCTTCCCTCATACTCAGGGGCCAACGTCCTGACTTTC.

This clonotype was counted many times. This rearrangement joins TRBV7-3 to TRBJ2-2, with 9 bases lining up with TRBD2. Trimming at V came to 6 bases and at J to 1 base, leaving 3 bases not matched to a gene. This CDR3 contains 15 residues. The V gene's germline CDR1 is SGHTA and CDR2 FQGTGA. CDR3 amino acids: CASRRSGGNTGELFF. DNA for the CDR3: TGTGCCAGCAGACGTAGCGGGGGGAACACCGGGGAGCTGTTTTTT. The full variable domain, completed using reference TRBV7-3 and TRBJ2-2, is GAGVSQTPSNKVTEKGKYVELRCDPISGHTALYWYRQSLGQGPEFLIYFQGTGAADDSGLPNDRFFAVRPEGSVSTLKIQRTERGDSAVYLCASRRSGGNTGELFFGEGSRLTVL.

The table lists this clonotype with a few counts. V and J are TRBV6-6 and TRBJ1-1; tentative D call: TRBD1 (5 bases). Trimming took 6 bases from V and 8 from J, leaving 16 bases between them. Looked up from germline, CDR1 is MNHNY and CDR2 is SVGAGI (reference sequence). The CDR3 consists of 13 residues. This CDR3 is CASSLPVGREAFF. The DNA of the CDR3 is TGTGCCAGCAGCCTGCCCGTGGGACGGGAAGCTTTCTTT.

This clonotype was recorded at least ten times. The chain employs TRBV4-3 and TRBJ2-5, with D maybe TRBD2 (7 bases). This CDR3 spans 15 amino acids. V shed 0 bases and J shed 5 bases, with 13 bases lying between them. Per germline, CDR1 LGHNA and CDR2 YSLEER. The CDR3 sequence is CASSQDLGGVETQYF. CDR3 nucleotides: TGCGCCAGCAGCCAAGATTTAGGGGGGGTGGAGACCCAGTACTTC.

The rearrangement links TRBV29-1 to TRBJ2-2, with D perhaps given as TRBD1 or TRBD2 (6 bases each). The CDR3 has 15 amino acids. Trimming pared 6 bases from V and 2 bases from J, leaving 16 bases between. CDR1 is SQVTM and CDR2 is ANQGSEA in the germline V gene. In DNA form, the CDR3 reads TGCAGCGTGTTGAGAGGGGGGCTAAACACCGGGGAGCTGTTTTTT. Protein product: CSVLRGGLNTGELFF.

Sample share makes this clonotype medium-sized. V and J are TRBV10-1 and TRBJ2-3; either TRBD1 or TRBD2 may fit D (5 bases each). The CDR3 consists of 15 residues. The germline gives CDR1 WNHNN, CDR2 SYGVQD (reference sequence). Trimming removed 0 bases at V and 6 bases at J, with 13 bases between. The CDR3 sequence is CASSESFRDGDTQYF. CDR3 DNA: TGCGCCAGCAGTGAGTCGTTCCGGGACGGGGATACGCAGTATTTT.

This clonotype was seen many times. The chain combines TRBV10-3 with TRBJ2-7; 11 bases align to TRBD2. The CDR3 contains 14 residues. Germline V lookup: CDR1 ENHRY, CDR2 SYGVKD. V shed 5 bases, J shed 3 bases, and the junction held 3 bases outside the gene matches. The CDR3 is CAISPGLAVYEQYF. As DNA, the CDR3 is TGTGCCATCAGTCCGGGACTAGCGGTCTACGAGCAGTACTTC.